This TCR beta chain comes out of a study of identifying expanded T cells in peripheral blood. Sequencing was performed with immunoSEQ multiplex PCR; in TCRdb, only in-frame clones are kept and a portion is missing. The sample holds around 120,000 clones, 86% seen once. The germline V gene has CDR1 SNHLY and CDR2 FYNNEI. V shed 6 bases and J 7 bases; nucleotides not matched to a gene: 12. CDR3 length: 17 residues. This TCR was recovered from a person aged 18 to 75 in good health. The sequenced sample was blood. The chain is built from TRBV2 and TRBJ2-7, with 16 bases that match TRBD2. CDR3 nucleotides: TGTGCCAGCAGGGGGACTAGCGGGAGGGCCATCTACGGGGAGCAGTACTTC. It is translated as CASRGTSGRAIYGEQYF.